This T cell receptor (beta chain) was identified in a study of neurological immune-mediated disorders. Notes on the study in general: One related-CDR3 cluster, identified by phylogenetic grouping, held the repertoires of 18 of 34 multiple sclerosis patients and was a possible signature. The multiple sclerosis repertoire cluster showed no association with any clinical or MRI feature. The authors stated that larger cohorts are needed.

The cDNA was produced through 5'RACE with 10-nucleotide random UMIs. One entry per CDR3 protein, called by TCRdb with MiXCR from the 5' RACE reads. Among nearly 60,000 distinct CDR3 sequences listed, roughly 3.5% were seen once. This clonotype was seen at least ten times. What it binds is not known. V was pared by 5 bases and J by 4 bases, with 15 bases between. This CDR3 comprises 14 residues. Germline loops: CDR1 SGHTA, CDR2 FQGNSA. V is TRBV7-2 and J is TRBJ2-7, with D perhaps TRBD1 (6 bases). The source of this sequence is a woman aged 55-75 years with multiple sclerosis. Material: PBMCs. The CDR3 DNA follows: TGTGCCAGCAGCCCACAGGGAATAGAGTACGAGCAGTACTTC. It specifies CASSPQGIEYEQYF. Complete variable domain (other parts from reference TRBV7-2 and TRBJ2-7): GAGVSQSPSNKVTEKGKDVELRCDPISGHTALYWYRQSLGQGLEFLIYFQGNSAPDKSGLPSDRFSAERTGGSVSTLTIQRTQQEDSAVYLCASSPQGIEYEQYFGPGTRLTVT.